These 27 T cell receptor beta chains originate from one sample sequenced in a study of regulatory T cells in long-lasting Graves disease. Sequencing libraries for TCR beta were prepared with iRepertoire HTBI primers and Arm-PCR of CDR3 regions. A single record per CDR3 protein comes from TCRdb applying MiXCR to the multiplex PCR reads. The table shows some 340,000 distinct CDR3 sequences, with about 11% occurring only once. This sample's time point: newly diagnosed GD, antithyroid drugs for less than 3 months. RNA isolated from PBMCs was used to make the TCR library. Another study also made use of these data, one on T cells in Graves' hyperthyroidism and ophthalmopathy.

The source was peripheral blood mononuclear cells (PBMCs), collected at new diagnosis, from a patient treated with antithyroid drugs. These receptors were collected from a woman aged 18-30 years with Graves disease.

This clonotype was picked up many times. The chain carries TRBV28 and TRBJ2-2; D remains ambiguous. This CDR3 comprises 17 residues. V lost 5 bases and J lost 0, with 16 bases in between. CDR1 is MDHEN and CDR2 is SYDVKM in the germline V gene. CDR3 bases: TGTGCCAGCAGTGGGTATCGGTTATCCACGAACACCGGGGAGCTGTTTTTT. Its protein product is CASSGYRLSTNTGELFF. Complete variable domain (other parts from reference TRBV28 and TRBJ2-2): DVKVTQSSRYLVKRTGEKVFLECVQDMDHENMFWYRQDPGLGLRLIYFSYDVKMKEKGDIPEGYSVSREKKERFSLILESASTNQTSMYLCASSGYRLSTNTGELFFGEGSRLTVL.

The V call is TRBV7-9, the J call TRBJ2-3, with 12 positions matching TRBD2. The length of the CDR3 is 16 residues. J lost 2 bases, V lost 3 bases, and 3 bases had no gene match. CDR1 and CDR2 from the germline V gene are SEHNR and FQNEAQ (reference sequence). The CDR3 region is CASSFGLAGSTDTQYF. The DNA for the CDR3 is TGTGCCAGCAGCTTTGGACTAGCGGGATCCACAGATACGCAGTATTTT.

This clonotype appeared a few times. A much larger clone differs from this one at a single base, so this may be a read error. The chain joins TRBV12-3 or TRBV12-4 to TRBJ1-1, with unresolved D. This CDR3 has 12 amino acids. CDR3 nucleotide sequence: TGTGCCAGCAGTTTCAGAGACACTGAAGCTCTCTTT. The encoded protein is CASSFRDTEALF.

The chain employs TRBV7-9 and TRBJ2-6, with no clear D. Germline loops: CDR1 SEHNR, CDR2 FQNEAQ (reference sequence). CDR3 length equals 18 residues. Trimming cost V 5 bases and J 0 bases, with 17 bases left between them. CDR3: CASSVGTLPRSGANVLTF. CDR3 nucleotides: TGTGCCAGCAGCGTAGGTACCCTCCCCCGCTCTGGGGCCAACGTCCTGACTTTC. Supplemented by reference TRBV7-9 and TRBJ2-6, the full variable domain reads DTGVSQNPRHKITKRGQNVTFRCDPISEHNRLYWYRQTLGQGPEFLTYFQNEAQLEKSRLLSDRFSAERPKGSFSTLEIQRTEQGDSAMYLCASSVGTLPRSGANVLTFGAGSRLTVL.

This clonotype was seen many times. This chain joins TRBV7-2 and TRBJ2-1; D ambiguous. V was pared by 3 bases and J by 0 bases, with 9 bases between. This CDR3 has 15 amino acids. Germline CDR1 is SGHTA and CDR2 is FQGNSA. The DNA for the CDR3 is TGTGCCAGCAGCTTGAGGAGAAGCTCCTACAATGAGCAGTTCTTC. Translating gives CASSLRRSSYNEQFF.

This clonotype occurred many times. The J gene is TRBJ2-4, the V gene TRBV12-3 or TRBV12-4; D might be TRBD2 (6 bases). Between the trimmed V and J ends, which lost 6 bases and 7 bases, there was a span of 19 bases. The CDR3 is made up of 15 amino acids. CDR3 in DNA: TGTGCCAGCAGCCCCGGAGACCGGGAGAATAACATTCAGTACTTC. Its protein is CASSPGDRENNIQYF.

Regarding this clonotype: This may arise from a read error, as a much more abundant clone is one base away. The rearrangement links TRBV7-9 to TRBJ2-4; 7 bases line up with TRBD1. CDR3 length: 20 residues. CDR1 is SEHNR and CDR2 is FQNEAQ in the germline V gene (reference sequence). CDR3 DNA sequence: TGTGCCAGCAGTCCCCGGCCCTGGGACAGCTCGCCTGGGGCCAAAGACATTCAGTACTTC. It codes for CASSPRPWDSSPGAKDIQYF.

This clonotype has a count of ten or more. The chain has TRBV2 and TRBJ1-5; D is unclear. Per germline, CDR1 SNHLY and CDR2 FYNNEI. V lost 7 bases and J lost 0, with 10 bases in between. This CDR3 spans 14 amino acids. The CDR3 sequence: CASTKGDSNQPQHF. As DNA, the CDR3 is TGTGCCAGCACAAAAGGAGATAGCAATCAGCCCCAGCATTTT.

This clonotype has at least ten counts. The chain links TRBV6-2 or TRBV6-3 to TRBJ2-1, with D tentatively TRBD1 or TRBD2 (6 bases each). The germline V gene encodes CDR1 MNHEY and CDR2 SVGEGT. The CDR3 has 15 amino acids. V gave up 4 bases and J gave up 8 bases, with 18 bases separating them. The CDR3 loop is CASSSIQGGWDEQFF. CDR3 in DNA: TGTGCCAGCAGTTCTATACAGGGAGGCTGGGATGAGCAGTTCTTC.

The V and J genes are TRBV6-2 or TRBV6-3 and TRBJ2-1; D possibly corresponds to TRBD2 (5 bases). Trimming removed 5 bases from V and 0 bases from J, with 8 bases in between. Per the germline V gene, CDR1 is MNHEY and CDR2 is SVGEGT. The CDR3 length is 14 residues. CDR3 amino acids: CASSTTSSYNEQFF. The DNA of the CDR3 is TGTGCCAGCAGTACAACTAGCTCCTACAATGAGCAGTTCTTC.

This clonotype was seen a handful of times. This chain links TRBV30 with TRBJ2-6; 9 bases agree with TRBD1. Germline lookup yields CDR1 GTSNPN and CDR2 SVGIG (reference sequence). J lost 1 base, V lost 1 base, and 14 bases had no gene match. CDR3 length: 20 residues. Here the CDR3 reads CAWSGYPTGGKDSGANVLTF. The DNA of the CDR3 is TGTGCCTGGAGTGGGTACCCGACAGGGGGGAAGGATTCTGGGGCCAACGTCCTGACTTTC. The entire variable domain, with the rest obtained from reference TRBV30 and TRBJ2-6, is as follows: SQTIHQWPATLVQPVGSPLSLECTVEGTSNPNLYWYRQAAGRGLQLLFYSVGIGQISSEVPQNLSASRPQDRQFILSSKKLLLSDSGFYLCAWSGYPTGGKDSGANVLTFGAGSRLTVL.

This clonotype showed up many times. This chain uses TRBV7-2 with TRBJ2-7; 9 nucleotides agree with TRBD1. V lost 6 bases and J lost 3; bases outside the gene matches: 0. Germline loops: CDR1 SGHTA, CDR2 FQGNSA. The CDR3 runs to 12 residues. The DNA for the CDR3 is TGTGCCAGCAGGACAGGGGGCTACGAGCAGTACGTC. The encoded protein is CASRTGGYEQYV.

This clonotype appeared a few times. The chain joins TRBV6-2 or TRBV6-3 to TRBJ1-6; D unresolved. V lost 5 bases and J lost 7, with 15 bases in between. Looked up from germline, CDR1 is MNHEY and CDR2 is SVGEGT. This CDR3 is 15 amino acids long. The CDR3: CASSNTGNENSPLHF. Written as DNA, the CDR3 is TGTGCCAGCAGTAATACCGGGAATGAGAATTCACCCCTCCACTTT.

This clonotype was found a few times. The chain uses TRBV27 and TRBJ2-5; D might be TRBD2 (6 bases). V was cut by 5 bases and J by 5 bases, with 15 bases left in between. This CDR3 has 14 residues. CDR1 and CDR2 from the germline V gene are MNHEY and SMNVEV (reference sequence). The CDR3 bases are TGTGCCAGCAGTGAGGGAGGACTCTTGGAGACCCAGTACTTC. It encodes CASSEGGLLETQYF.

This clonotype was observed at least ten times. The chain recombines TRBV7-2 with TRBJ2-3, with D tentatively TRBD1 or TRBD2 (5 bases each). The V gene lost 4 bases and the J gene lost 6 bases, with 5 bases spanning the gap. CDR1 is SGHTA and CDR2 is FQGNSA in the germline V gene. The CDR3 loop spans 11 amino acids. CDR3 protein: CASSWGDTQYF. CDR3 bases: TGTGCCAGCAGCTGGGGGGATACGCAGTATTTT.

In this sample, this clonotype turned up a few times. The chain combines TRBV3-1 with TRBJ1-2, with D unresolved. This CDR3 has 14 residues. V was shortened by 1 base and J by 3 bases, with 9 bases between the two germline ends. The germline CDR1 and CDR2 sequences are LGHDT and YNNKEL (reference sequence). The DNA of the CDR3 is TGTGCCAGCAGCCAAGCGGCCACATACTATGGCTACACCTTC. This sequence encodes CASSQAATYYGYTF.

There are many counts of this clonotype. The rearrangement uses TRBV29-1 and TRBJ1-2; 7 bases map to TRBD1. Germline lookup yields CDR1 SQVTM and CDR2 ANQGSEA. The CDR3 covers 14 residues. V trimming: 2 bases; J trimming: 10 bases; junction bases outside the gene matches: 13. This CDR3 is CSVESVQGVNDYTF. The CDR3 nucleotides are TGCAGCGTTGAAAGTGTCCAGGGGGTGAATGACTACACCTTC.

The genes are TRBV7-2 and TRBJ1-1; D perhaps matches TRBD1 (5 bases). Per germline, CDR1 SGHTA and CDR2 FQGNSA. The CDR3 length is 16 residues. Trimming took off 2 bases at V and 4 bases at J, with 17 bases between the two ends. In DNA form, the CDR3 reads TGTGCCAGCAGCTTATCCTTTGGGACTTCGGCCACTGAAGCTTTCTTT. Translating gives CASSLSFGTSATEAFF.

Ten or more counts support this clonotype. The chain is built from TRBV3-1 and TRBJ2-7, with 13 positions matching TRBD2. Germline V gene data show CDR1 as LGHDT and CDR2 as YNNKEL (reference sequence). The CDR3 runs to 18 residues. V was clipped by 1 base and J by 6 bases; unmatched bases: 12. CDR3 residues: CASSQGGLAGDPYAEQYF. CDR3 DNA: TGTGCCAGCAGCCAAGGAGGACTAGCGGGAGACCCTTACGCCGAGCAGTACTTC.

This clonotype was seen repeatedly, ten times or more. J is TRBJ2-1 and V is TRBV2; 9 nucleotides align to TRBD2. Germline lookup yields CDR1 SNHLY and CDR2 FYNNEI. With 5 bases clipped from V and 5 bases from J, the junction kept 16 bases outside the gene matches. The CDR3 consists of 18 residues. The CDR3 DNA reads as TGTGCCAGCAGTCCACCCTCAACCTGGACTAGCGTGAACAATGAGCAGTTCTTC. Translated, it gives CASSPPSTWTSVNNEQFF.

CDR3 nucleotides: TGTGCCAGCAGTCGGGCCAGGAACTATGGCTACACCTTC. Translation: CASSRARNYGYTF. The chain links TRBV6-2 or TRBV6-3 to TRBJ1-2; D uncertain. From germline, CDR1 is MNHEY and CDR2 SVGEGT. Trimming left V 5 bases short and J 2 bases short, with 9 bases between. The CDR3 sequence is 13 residues long.

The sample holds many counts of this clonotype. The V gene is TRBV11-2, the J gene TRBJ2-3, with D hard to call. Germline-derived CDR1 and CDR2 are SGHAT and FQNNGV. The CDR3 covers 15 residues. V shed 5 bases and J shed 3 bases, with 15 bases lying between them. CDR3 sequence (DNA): TGTGCCAGCAGCACCTATCGGCAGCGAACAGATACGCAGTATTTT. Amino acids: CASSTYRQRTDTQYF.

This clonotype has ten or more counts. Written as DNA, the CDR3 is TGCGCCAGCAGTGATGACGGGAGGGATCAGCCCGGGGAGCTGTTTTTT. As protein: CASSDDGRDQPGELFF. This chain joins TRBV10-2 and TRBJ2-2; 8 bases match TRBD2. The CDR3 loop spans 16 amino acids. V gave up 3 bases and J gave up 6 bases; unmatched junction bases: 9. CDR1 is WSHSY and CDR2 is SAAADI in the germline V gene.

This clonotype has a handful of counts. The CDR3 loop reads CSAKDPAGINYNEQFF. The CDR3, as DNA: TGCAGTGCTAAAGATCCAGCGGGAATTAACTACAATGAGCAGTTCTTC. V is TRBV20-1 and J is TRBJ2-1; TRBD2 agrees at 7 bases. The V gene's germline CDR1 is DFQATT and CDR2 SNEGSKA (reference sequence). V lost 4 bases, J lost 3 bases, and 12 bases stayed unmatched. The CDR3 covers 16 residues.

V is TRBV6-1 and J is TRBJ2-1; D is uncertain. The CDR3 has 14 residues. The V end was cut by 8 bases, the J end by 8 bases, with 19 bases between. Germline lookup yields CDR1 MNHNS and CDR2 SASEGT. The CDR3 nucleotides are TGTGCCAGCCAGACCTCTCCCTTGCTAGATGAGCAGTTCTTC. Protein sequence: CASQTSPLLDEQFF.

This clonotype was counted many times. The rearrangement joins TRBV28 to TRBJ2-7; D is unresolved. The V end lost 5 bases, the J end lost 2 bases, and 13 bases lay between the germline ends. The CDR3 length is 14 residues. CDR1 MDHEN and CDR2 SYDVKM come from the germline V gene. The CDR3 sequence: CASSPPGSAYEQYF. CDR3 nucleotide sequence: TGTGCCAGCAGTCCACCCGGATCGGCCTACGAGCAGTACTTC.

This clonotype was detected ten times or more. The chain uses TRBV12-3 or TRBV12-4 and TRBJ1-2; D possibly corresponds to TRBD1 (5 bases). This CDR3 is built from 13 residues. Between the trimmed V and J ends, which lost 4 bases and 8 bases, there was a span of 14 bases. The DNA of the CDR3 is TGTGCCAGCAGTTCCCTGGGGGGGAACGGCTACACCTTC. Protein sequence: CASSSLGGNGYTF.